This T cell receptor (beta chain) came from a study of blood T cell repertoires in COVID-19. Authors' data handling: Reference gene primer amplification gave nucleated cell count estimates. Using immunoSEQ multiplex PCR, the repertoire was profiled, and TCRdb retains in-frame clones only, with some absent. V, J and clone size are taken as reported in that table, and D and trimming were inferred from the DNA itself. This sample yields roughly 400,000 clones, of which roughly 91% are seen a single time; less than 2% belongs to the top ten. The CDR3 spans 16 residues. The germline gives CDR1 LGHNT, CDR2 FRNRAP. V was cut by 7 bases and J by 3 bases, with 19 bases left in between. Participants' reported clinical history set cohort assignment.

This chain uses TRBV12-5 with TRBJ1-5; TRBD1 might be the D (6 bases). Input material: PBMCs or T cells enriched from blood (not recorded which). The clonotype comes from a woman in her 30s who had recovered from COVID-19. CDR3 in DNA: TGTGCTAGTGCTGGAGGGGGAGGGGTGACCAATCAGCCCCAGCATTTT. Protein product: CASAGGGGVTNQPQHF.